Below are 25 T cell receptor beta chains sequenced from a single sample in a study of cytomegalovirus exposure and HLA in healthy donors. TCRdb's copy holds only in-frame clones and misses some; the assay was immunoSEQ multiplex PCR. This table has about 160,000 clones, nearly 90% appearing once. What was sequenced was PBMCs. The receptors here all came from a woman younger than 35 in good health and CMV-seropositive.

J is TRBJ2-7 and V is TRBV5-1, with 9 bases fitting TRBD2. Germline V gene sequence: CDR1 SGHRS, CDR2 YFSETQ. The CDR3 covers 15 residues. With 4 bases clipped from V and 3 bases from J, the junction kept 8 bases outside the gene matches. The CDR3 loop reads CASSGSTSGFYEQYF. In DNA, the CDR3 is TGCGCCAGCAGCGGGTCTACTAGCGGGTTCTACGAGCAGTACTTC.

The CDR3: CASSWATRRSTDTQYF. The CDR3 nucleotides are TGCGCCAGCAGCTGGGCCACTAGACGAAGCACAGATACGCAGTATTTT. This sequence joins TRBV5-1 and TRBJ2-3; possibly TRBD2 for D (5 bases). The ends were cut back, 3 bases at V and 0 bases at J, with 14 bases in the middle. Germline V gene sequence: CDR1 SGHRS, CDR2 YFSETQ. CDR3 size: 16 residues.

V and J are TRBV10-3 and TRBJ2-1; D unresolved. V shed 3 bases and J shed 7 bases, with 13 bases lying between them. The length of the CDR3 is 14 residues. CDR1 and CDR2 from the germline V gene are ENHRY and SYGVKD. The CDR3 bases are TGTGCCATCAGTGACCCCCCACTCGGGAATGAGCAGTTCTTC. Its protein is CAISDPPLGNEQFF.

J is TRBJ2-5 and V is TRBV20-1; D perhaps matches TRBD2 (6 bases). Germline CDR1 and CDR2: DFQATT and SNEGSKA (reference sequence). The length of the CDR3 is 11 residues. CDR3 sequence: CGGTRKETQYF. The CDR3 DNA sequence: TGCGGGGGGACTCGCAAAGAGACCCAGTACTTC.

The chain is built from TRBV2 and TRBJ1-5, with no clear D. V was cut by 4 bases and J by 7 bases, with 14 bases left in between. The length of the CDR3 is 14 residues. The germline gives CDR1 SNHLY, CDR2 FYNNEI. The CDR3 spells CASSGEGRRQPQHF. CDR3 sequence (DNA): TGTGCCAGCAGTGGTGAGGGCAGGCGACAGCCCCAGCATTTT.

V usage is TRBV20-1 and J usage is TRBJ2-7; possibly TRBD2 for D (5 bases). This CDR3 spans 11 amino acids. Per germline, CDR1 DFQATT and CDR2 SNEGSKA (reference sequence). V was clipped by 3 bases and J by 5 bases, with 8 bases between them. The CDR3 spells CSASKRDEQYF. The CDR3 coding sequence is TGCAGTGCTAGCAAGAGGGACGAGCAGTACTTC.

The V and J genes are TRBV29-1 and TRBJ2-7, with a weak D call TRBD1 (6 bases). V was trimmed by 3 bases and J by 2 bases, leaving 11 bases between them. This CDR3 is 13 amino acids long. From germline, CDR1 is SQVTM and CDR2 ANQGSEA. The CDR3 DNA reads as TGCAGCGTTGAGGGACATTCTACCTACGAGCAGTACTTC. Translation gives CSVEGHSTYEQYF.

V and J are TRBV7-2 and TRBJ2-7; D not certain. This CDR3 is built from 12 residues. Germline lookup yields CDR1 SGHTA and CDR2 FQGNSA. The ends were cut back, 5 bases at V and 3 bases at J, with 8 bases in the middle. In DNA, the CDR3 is TGTGCCAGCAGCCTCGACAACTACGAGCAGTACTTC. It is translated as CASSLDNYEQYF.

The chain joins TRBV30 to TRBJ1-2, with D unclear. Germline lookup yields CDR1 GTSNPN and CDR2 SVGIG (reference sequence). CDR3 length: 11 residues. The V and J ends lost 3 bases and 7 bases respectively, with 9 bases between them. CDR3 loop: CAWRLTGGYTF. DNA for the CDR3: TGTGCCTGGAGGTTAACCGGTGGCTACACCTTC. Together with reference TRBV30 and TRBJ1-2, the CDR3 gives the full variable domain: SQTIHQWPATLVQPVGSPLSLECTVEGTSNPNLYWYRQAAGRGLQLLFYSVGIGQISSEVPQNLSASRPQDRQFILSSKKLLLSDSGFYLCAWRLTGGYTFGSGTRLTVV.

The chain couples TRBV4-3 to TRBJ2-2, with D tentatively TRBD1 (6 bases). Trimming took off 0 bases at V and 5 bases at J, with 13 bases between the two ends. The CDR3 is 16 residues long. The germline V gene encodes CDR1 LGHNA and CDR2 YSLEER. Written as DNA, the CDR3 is TGCGCCAGCAGCCAAGATCGATGGGGGCTTACCGGGGAGCTGTTTTTT. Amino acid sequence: CASSQDRWGLTGELFF.

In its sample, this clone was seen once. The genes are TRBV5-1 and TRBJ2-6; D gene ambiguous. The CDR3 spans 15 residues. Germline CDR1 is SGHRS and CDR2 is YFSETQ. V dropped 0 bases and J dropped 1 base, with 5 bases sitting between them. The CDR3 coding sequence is TGCGCCAGCAGCTTGGGTGAGTCTGGGGCCAACGTCCTGACTTTC. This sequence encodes CASSLGESGANVLTF.

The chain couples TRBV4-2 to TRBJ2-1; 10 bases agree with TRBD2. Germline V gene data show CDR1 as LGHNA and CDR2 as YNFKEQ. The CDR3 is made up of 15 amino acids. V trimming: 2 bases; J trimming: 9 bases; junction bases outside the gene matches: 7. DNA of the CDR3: TGTGCCAGCAGCCAATCCCTAGCGGGAGCGCGTGAGCAGTTCTTC. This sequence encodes CASSQSLAGAREQFF.

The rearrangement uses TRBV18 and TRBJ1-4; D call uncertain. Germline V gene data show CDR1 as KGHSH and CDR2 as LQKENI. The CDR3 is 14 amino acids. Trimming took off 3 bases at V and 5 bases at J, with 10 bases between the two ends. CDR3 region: CASSPGRVNEKLFF. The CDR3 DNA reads TGTGCCAGCTCACCGGGGAGGGTCAATGAAAAACTGTTTTTT.

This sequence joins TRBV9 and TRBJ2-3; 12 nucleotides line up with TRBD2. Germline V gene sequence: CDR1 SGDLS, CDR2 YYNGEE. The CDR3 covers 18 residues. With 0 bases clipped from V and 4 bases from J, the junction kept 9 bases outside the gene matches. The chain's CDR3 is CASSVATLAGGPSDTQYF. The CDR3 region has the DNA TGTGCCAGCAGCGTAGCTACGCTAGCGGGAGGGCCGTCAGATACGCAGTATTTT.

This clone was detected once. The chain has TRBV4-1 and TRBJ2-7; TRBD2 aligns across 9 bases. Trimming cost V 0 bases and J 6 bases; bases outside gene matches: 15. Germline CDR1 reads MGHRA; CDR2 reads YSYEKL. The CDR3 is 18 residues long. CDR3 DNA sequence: TGCGCCAGCAGCCAAGAATCCTTGGCGGTAGCGGGAGTGCGCGAGCAGTACTTC. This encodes CASSQESLAVAGVREQYF.

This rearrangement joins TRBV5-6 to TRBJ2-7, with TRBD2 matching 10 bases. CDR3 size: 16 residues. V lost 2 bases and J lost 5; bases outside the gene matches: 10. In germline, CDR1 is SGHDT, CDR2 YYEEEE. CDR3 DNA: TGTGCCAGCAGCTTCCCGCGGACTAGCGGAATGAACGAGCAGTACTTC. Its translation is CASSFPRTSGMNEQYF. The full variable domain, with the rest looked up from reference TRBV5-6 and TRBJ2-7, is DAGVTQSPTHLIKTRGQQVTLRCSPKSGHDTVSWYQQALGQGPQFIFQYYEEEERQRGNFPDRFSGHQFPNYSSELNVNALLLGDSALYLCASSFPRTSGMNEQYFGPGTRLTVT.

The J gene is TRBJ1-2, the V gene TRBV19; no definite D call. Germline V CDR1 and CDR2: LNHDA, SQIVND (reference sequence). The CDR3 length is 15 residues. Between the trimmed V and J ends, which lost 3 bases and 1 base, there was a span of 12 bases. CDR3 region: CASSIVWEGNYGYTF. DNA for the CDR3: TGTGCCAGTAGTATCGTTTGGGAGGGTAACTATGGCTACACCTTC.

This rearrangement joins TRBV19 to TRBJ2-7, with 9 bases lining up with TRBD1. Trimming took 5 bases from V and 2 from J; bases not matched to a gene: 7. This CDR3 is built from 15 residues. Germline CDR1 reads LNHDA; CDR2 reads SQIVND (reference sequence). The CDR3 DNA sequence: TGTGCCAGTAGTGTAAGGACAGGGGAAGCCTACGAGCAGTACTTC. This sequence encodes CASSVRTGEAYEQYF.

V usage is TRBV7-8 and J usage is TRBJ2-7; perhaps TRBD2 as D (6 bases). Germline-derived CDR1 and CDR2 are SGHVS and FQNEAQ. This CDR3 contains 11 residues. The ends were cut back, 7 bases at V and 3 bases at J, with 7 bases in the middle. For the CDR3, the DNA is TGTGCCAGCATCGGGGGCTACGAGCAGTACTTC. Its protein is CASIGGYEQYF. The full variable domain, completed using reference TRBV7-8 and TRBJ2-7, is GAGVSQSPRYKVAKRGQDVALRCDPISGHVSLFWYQQALGQGPEFLTYFQNEAQLDKSGLPSDRFFAERPEGSVSTLKIQRTQQEDSAVYLCASIGGYEQYFGPGTRLTVT.

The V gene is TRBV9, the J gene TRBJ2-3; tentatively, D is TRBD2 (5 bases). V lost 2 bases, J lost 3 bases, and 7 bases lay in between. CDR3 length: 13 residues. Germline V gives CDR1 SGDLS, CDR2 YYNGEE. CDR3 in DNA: TGTGCCAGCAGCGTGGGGAGAACAGATACGCAGTATTTT. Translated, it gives CASSVGRTDTQYF.

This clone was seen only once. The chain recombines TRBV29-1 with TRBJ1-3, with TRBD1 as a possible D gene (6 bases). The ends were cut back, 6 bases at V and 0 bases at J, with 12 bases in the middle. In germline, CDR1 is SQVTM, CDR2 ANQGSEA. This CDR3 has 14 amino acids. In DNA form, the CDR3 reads TGCAGCGTCCTACAGGGATTCTCTGGAAACACCATATATTTT. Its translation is CSVLQGFSGNTIYF.

The CDR3: CASSEEGGGTDTQYF. CDR3 nucleotide sequence: TGTGCCAGCAGTGAGGAAGGCGGCGGCACAGATACGCAGTATTTT. V is TRBV2 and J is TRBJ2-3; D gene uncertain. The CDR3 runs to 15 residues. Germline CDR1 and CDR2: SNHLY and FYNNEI. Deletions cut 3 bases from V and 1 base from J, with 11 bases between. Full variable domain (rest looked up from reference TRBV2 and TRBJ2-3): EPEVTQTPSHQVTQMGQEVILRCVPISNHLYFYWYRQILGQKVEFLVSFYNNEISEKSEIFDDQFSVERPDGSNFTLKIRSTKLEDSAMYFCASSEEGGGTDTQYFGPGTRLTVL.

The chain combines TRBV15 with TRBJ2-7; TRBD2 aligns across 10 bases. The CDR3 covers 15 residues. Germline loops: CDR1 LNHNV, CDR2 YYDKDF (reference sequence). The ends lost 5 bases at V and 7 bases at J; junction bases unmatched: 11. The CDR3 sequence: CATSRRGTSGMEQYF. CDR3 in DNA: TGTGCCACCAGCCGACGAGGAACTAGCGGGATGGAGCAGTACTTC.

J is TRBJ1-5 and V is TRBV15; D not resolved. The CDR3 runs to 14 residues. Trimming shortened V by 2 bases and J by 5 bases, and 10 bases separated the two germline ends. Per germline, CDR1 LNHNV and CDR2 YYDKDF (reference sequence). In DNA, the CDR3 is TGTGCCACCAGCAGATTAAAACTGGATCAGCCCCAGCATTTT. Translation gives CATSRLKLDQPQHF.

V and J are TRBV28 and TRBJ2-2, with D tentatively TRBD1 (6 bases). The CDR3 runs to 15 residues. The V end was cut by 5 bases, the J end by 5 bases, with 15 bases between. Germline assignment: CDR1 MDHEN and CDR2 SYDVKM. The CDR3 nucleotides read TGTGCCAGCAGTCCGTCTACAGGGAATACCGGGGAGCTGTTTTTT. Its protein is CASSPSTGNTGELFF.